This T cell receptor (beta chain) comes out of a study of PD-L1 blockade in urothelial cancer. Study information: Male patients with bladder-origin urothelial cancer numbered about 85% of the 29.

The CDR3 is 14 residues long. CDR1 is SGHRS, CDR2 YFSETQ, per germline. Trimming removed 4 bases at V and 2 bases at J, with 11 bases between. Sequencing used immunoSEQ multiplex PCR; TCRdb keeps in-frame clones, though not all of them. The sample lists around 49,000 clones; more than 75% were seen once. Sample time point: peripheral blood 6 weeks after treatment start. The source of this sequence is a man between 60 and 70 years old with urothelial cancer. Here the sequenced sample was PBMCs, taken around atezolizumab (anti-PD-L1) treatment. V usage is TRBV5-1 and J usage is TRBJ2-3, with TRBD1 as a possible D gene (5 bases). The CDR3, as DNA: TGCGCCAGCAGCAAACAGGCGCCCACAGATACGCAGTATTTT. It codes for CASSKQAPTDTQYF.